This T cell receptor beta chain emerged from a study of neurological immune-mediated disorders. Study-level results: None of the CDR3 amino acid sequences in expanded clones turned up in more than one subject, which points to private repertoires in all groups.

Each TCR transcript was tagged with a 10-nucleotide random UMI during 5'RACE. MiXCR was run by TCRdb on the 5' RACE reads, yielding one entry per CDR3 protein. The data contain roughly 43,000 distinct CDR3 sequences, around 1.9% of them singletons. The unsorted libraries were generated from a total of 2 million PBMCs, which had been stored in RNAlater at -80 C. This clonotype has at least ten counts. As yet, its antigen is unknown. Trimming took off 0 bases at V and 4 bases at J, with 12 bases between the two ends. The CDR3 loop spans 14 amino acids. Per germline, CDR1 DFQATT and CDR2 SNEGSKA (reference sequence).

The gene calls are TRBV20-1 and TRBJ1-1; D might be TRBD1 (6 bases). The TCR originated in a woman aged 35 to 49 with multiple sclerosis. The sequenced sample consisted of PBMCs. The CDR3 spells CSARDLTGITEAFF. The CDR3 bases are TGCAGTGCTAGAGATCTGACAGGCATCACTGAAGCTTTCTTT.